This T cell receptor beta chain derives from a study of blood T cell repertoires in COVID-19. Authors' processing steps: Nucleated cell number was recorded as an estimate derived from reference gene primer amplification. Some clones are missing from TCRdb's copy, which holds only in-frame ones; the method was immunoSEQ multiplex PCR. V, J and clone size are taken as reported in that table, and D and trimming were inferred from the DNA itself. The sample shows 210,000 or so clones, approximately 90% of them seen only once. The germline V gene encodes CDR1 GTSNPN and CDR2 SVGIG (reference sequence). V was clipped by 4 bases and J by 3 bases, with 7 bases between them. The CDR3 contains 12 residues.

The V gene is TRBV30, the J gene TRBJ1-3; possible D gene TRBD1, 5 bases. The sequence was collected from a man aged 30 to 45 who had recovered from COVID-19. The sample taken for sequencing was PBMCs or T cells enriched from blood (not recorded which). DNA of the CDR3: TGTGCCTGGAAGACAGATGGAAACACCATATATTTT. Protein: CAWKTDGNTIYF.